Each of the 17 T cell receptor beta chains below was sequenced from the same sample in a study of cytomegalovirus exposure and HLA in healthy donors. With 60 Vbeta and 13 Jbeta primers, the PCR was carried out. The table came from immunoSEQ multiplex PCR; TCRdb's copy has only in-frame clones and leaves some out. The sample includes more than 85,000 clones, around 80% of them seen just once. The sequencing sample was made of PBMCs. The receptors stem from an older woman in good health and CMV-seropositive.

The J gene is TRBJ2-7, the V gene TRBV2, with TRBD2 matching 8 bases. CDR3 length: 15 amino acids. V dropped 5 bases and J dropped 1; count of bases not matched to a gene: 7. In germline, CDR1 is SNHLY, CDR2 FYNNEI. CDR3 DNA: TGTGCCAGCAGTTCTGTAGGGACTAGTTCCTACGAGCAGTACTTC. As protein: CASSSVGTSSYEQYF. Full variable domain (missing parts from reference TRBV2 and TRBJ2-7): EPEVTQTPSHQVTQMGQEVILRCVPISNHLYFYWYRQILGQKVEFLVSFYNNEISEKSEIFDDQFSVERPDGSNFTLKIRSTKLEDSAMYFCASSSVGTSSYEQYFGPGTRLTVT.

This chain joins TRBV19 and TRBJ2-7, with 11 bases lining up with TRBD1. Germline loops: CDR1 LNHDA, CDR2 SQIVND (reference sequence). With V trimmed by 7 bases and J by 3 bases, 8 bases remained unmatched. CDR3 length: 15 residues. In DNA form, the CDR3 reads TGTGCCAGTACATCCGGGACAGGGGGAAACTACGAGCAGTACTTC. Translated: CASTSGTGGNYEQYF.

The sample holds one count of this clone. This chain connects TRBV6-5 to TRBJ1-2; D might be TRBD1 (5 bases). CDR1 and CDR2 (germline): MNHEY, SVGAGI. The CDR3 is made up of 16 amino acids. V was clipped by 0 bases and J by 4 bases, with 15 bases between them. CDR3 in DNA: TGTGCCAGCAGTTACTCGCGCCAGGGTGATATCTATGGCTACACCTTC. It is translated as CASSYSRQGDIYGYTF.

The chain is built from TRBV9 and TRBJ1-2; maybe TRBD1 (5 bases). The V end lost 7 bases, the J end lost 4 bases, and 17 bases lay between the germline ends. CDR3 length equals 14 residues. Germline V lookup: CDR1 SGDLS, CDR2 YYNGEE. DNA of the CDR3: TGTGCCAGCGGGGTATTGGGGCAAGGCTATGGCTACACCTTC. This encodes CASGVLGQGYGYTF.

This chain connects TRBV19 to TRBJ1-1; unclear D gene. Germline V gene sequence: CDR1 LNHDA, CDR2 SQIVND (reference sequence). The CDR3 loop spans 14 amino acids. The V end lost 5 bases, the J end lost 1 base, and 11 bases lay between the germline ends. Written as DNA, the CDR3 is TGTGCCAGTAGTCGCTTTAGAGAGAACACTGAAGCTTTCTTT. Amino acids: CASSRFRENTEAFF.

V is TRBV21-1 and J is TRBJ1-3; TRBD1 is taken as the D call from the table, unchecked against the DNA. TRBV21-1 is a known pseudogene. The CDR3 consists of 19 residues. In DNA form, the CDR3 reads TGTGCCAGCAGCAAAATCCCCCTCCTCCTCGCAGTGATAGGAAACACCATATATTTT. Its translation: CASSKIPLLLAVIGNTIYF.

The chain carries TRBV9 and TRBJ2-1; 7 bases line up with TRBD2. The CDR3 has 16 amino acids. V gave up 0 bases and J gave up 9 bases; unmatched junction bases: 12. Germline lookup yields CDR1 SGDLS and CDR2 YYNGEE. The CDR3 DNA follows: TGTGCCAGCAGCGTAGGGGGGAGGGCCTGGGGCGGTGAGCAGTTCTTC. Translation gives CASSVGGRAWGGEQFF.

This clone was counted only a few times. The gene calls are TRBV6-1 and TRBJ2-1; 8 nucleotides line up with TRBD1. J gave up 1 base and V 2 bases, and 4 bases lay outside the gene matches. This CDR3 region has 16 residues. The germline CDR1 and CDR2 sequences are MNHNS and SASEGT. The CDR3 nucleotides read TGTGCCAGCAGTGAACATGACAGGGGTTCCTACAATGAGCAGTTCTTC. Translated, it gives CASSEHDRGSYNEQFF.

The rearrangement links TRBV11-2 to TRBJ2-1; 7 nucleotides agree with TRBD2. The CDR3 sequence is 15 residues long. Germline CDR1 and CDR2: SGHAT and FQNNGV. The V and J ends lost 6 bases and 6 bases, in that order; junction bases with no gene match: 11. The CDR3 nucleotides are TGTGCCAGCAGAGGATGGGGCGGGAGTTCCAATGAGCAGTTCTTC. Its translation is CASRGWGGSSNEQFF.

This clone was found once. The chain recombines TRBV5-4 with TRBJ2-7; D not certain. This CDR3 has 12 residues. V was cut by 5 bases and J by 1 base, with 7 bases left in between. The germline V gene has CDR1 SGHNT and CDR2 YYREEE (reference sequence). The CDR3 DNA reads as TGTGCCAGCAGTTTATCTTCCTACGAGCAGTACTTC. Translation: CASSLSSYEQYF. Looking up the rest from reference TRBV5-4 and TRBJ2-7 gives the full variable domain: ETGVTQSPTHLIKTRGQQVTLRCSSQSGHNTVSWYQQALGQGPQFIFQYYREEENGRGNFPPRFSGLQFPNYSSELNVNALELDDSALYLCASSLSSYEQYFGPGTRLTVT.

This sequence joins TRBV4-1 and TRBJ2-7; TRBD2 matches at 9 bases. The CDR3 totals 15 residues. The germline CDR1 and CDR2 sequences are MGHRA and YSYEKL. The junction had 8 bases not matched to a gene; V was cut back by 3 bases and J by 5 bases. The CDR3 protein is CASSHPLAGLDEQYF. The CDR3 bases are TGCGCCAGCAGCCATCCGCTAGCGGGGCTCGACGAGCAGTACTTC.

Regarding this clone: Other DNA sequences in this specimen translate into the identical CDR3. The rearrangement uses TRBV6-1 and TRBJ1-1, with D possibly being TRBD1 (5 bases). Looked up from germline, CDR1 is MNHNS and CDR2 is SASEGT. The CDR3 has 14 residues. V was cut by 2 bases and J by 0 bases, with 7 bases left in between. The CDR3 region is CASSEQGLNTEAFF. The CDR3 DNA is TGTGCCAGCAGTGAACAGGGATTGAACACTGAAGCTTTCTTT.

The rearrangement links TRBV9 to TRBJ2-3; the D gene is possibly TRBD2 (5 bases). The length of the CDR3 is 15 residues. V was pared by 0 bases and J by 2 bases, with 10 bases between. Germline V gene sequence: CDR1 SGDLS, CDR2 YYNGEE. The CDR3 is CASSVGGRDTDTQYF. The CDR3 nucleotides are TGTGCCAGCAGCGTAGGTGGGAGAGACACAGATACGCAGTATTTT.

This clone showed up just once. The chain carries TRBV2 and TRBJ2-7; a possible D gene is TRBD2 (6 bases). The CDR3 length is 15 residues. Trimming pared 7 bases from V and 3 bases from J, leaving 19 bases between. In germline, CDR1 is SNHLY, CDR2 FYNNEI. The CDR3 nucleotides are TGTGCCAGCAACAGCGGGCCCCCAGGAAGCTACGAGCAGTACTTC. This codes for CASNSGPPGSYEQYF.

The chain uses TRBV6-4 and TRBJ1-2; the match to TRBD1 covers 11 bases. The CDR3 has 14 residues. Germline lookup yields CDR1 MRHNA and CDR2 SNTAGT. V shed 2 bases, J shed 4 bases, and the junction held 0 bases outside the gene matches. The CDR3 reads CASSDGTGGYGYTF. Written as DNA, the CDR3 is TGTGCCAGCAGTGACGGGACAGGGGGCTATGGCTACACCTTC.

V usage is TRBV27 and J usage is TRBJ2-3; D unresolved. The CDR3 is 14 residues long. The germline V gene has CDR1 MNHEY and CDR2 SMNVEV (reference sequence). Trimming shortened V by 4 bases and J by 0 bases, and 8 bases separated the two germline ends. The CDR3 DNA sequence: TGTGCCAGCAGTTCTCGTTCTAGCACAGATACGCAGTATTTT. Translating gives CASSSRSSTDTQYF.

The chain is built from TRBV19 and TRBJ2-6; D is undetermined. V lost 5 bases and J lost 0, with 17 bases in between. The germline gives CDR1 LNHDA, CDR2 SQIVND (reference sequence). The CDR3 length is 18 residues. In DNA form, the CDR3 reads TGTGCCAGTAGTCCCTCCCCCTCGCAGGTCTCTGGGGCCAACGTCCTGACTTTC. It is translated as CASSPSPSQVSGANVLTF.